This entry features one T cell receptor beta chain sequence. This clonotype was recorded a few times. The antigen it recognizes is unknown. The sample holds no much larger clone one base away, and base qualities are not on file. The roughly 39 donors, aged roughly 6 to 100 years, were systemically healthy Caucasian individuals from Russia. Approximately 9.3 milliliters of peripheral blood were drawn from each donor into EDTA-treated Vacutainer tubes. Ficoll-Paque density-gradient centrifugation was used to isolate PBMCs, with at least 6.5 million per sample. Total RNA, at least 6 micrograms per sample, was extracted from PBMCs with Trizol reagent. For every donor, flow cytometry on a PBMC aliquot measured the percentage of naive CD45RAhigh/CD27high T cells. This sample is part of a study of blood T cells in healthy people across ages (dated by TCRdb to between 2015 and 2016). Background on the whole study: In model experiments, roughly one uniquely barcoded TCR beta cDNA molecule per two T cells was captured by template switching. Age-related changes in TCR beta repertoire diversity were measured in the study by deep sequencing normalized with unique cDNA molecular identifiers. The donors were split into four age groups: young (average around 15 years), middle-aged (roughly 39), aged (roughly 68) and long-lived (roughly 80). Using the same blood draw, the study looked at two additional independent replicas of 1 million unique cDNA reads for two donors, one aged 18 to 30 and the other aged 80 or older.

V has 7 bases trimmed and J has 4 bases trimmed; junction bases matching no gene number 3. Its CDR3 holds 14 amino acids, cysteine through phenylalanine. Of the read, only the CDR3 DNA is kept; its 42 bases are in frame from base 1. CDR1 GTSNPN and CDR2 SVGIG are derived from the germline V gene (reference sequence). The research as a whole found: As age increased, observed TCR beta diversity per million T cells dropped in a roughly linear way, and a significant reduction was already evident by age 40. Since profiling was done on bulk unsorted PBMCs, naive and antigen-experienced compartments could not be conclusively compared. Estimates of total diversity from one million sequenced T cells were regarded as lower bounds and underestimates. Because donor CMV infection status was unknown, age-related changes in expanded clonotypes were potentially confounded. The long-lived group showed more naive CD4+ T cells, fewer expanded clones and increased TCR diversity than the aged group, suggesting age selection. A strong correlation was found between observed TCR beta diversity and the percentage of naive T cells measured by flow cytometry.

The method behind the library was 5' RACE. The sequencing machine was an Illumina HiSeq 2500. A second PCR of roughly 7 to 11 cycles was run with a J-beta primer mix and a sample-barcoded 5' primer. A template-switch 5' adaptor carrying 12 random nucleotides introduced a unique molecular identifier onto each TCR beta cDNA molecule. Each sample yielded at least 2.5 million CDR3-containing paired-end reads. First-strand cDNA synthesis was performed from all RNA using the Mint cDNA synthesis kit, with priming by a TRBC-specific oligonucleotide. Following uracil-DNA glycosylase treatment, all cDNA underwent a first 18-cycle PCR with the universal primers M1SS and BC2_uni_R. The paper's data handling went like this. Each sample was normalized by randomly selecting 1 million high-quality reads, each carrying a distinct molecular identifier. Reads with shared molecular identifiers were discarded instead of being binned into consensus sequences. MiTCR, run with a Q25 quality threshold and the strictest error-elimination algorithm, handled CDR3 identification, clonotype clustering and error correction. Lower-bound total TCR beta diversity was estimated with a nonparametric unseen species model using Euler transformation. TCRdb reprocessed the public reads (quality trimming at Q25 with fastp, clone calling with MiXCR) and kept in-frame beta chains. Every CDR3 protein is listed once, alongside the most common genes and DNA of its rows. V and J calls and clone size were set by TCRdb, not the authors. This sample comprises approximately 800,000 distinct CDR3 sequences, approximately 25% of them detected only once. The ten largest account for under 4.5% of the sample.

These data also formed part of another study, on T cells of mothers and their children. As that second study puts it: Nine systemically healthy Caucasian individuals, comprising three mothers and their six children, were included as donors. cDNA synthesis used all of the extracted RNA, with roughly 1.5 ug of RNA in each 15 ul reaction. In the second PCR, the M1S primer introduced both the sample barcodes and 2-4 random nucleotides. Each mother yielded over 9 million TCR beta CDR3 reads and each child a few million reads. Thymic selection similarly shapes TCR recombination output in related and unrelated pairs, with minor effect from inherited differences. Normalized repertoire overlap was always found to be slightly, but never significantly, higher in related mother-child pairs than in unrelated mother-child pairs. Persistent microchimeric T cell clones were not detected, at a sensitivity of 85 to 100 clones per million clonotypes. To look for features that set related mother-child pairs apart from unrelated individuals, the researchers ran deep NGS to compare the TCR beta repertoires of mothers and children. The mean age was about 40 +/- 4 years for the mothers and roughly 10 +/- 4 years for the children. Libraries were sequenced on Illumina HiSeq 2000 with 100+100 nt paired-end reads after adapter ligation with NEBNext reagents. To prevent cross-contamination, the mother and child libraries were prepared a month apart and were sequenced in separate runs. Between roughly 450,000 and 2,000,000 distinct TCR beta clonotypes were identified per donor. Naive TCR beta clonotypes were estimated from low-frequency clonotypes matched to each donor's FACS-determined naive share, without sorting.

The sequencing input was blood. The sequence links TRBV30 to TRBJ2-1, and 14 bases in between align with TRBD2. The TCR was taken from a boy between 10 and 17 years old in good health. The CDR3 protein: CASGLAGGYNEQFF. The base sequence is TGTGCCTCCGGACTAGCGGGGGGATACAATGAGCAGTTCTTC.